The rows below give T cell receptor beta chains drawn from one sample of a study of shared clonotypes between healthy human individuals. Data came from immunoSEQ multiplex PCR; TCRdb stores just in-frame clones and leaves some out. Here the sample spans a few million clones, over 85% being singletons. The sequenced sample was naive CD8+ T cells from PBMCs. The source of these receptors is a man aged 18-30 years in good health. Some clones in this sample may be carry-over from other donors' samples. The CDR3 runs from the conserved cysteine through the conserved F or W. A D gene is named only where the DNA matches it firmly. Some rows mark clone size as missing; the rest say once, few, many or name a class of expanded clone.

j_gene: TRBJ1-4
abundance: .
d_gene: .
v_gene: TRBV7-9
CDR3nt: TGTGCCAGCAGCTCGACGAAAGGGGATGAAAAACTGTTTTTT
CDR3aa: CASSSTKGDEKLFF

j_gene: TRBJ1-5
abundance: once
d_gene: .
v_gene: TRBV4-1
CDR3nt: TGCGCCAGCAGCCAATGGCAGTTTAGCAATCAGCCCCAGCATTTT
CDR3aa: CASSQWQFSNQPQHF

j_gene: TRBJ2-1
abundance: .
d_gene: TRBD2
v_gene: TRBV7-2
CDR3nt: TGTGCCAGCAGCCACACTAGCGGTTCCTACAATGAGCAGTTCTTC
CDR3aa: CASSHTSGSYNEQFF

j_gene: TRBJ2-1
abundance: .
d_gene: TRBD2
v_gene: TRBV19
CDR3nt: TGTGCCAGTAGTGGCACTAGCGGGATCCACAGGAATGAGCAGTTCTTC
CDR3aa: CASSGTSGIHRNEQFF

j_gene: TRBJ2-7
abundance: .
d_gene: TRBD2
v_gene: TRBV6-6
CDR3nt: TGTGCCAGCAGTTCCGTAGCGGGAGGGGATTCCTACGAGCAGTACTTC
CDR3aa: CASSSVAGGDSYEQYF

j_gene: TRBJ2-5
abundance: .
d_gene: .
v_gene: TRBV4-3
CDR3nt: TGCGCCAGCAGCCAAGATCTAAGCTCCGAGGGAGAGACCCAGTACTTC
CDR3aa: CASSQDLSSEGETQYF

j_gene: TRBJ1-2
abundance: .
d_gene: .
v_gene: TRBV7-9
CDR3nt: TGTGCCAGCAGCCCACCGGGCGGAGGAGCCCTTGGCTACACCTTC
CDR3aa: CASSPPGGGALGYTF

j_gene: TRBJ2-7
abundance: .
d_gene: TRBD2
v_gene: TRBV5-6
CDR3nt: TGTGCCAGCAGCTTTGGTGAAAAGGGACTAGTGCACTACGAGCAGTACTTC
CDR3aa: CASSFGEKGLVHYEQYF

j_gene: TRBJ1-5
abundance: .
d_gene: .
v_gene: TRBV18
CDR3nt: TGTGCCAGCTCACCCCGATCGGGTCAGGGAAATCAGCCCCAGCATTTT
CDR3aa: CASSPRSGQGNQPQHF

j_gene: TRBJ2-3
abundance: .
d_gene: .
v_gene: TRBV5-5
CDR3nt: TGTGCCAGCAGCTTGGCCGGGGGAGATACGCAGTATTTT
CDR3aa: CASSLAGGDTQYF

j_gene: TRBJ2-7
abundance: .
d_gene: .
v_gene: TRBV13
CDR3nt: TGTGCCAGCTCAGGAGGGGGCCTAAAGCCCTACGAGCAGTACTTC
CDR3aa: CASSGGGLKPYEQYF

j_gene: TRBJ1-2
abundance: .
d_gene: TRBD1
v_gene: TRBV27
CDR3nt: TGTGCCAGCAGTTCCGGGGACAGCTATGGCTACACCTTC
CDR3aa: CASSSGDSYGYTF

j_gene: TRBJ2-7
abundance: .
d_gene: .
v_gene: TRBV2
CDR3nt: TGTGCCAGCAGTGAAGTTGACGGGGTCAGCTCCTACGAGCAGTACTTC
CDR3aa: CASSEVDGVSSYEQYF

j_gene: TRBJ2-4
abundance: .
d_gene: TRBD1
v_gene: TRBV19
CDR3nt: TGTGCCAGTAGTCCGCGGACAGGGCCGGACATTCAGTACTTC
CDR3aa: CASSPRTGPDIQYF

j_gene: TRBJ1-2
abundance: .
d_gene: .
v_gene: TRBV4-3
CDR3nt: TGCGCCAGCAGCCCATCAGGGGAAAATAACTATGGCTACACCTTC
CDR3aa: CASSPSGENNYGYTF

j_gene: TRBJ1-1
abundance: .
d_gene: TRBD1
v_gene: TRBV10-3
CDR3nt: TGTGCCATCAGTGAAGCCCAGACAGGGTCCACTGAAGCTTTCTTT
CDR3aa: CAISEAQTGSTEAFF

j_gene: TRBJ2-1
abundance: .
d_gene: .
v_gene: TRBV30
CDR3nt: TGTGCCTGGAGTGAAGGGGCCCTTTACAATGAGCAGTTCTTC
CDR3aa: CAWSEGALYNEQFF

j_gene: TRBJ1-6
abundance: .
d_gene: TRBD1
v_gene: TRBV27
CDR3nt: TGTGCCAGCAGTTCATCCCCGGACAGGTCCTATAATTCACCCCTCCACTTT
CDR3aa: CASSSSPDRSYNSPLHF

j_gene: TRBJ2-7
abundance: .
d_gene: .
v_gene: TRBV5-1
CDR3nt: TGCGCCAGCAGCTTGGTTCAGACAGCCTCCTACGAGCAGTACTTC
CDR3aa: CASSLVQTASYEQYF

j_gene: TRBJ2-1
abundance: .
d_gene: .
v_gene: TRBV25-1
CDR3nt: TGTGCCAGCAGTGAAGGGTGGAGCCCAGAGTTCTTC
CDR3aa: CASSEGWSPEFF

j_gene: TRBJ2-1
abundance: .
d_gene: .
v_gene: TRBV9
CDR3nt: TGTGCCAGCAGCGCCCGGTCCTCTCCCGCTAGCGATGAGCAGTTCTTC
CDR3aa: CASSARSSPASDEQFF

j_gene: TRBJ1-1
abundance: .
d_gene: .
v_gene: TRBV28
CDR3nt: TGTGCCAGCAGTTTGGTGCAGGGGTACACTGAAGCTTTCTTT
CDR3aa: CASSLVQGYTEAFF

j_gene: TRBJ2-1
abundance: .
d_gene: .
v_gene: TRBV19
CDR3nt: TGTGCCAGTAGGGACGTTAGCTCCTACAATGAGCAGTTCTTC
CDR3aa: CASRDVSSYNEQFF

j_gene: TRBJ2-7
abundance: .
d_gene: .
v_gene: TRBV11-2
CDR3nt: TGTGCCAGCAGCTTGCCGGGACTCTCCTACGAGCAGTACTTC
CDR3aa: CASSLPGLSYEQYF